These T cell receptor beta chains were read from a single sample in a study of post-analysis software for immune sequencing data. TCRdb recomputed calls from the PCR reads with MiXCR, one row per CDR3 protein. Of around 710,000 distinct CDR3 sequences in the sample, under 60% are singletons; the top ten hold roughly 5.2%. Source material: blood. The receptors here all came from a girl aged 10-17 years with multiple sclerosis. The CDR3 runs from the conserved cysteine through the conserved F or W. A D gene is named only where the DNA matches it firmly. Size is stated for part of the rows, as once, few or many counts, or as a class when the clone is expanded.

size: NA; D: TRBD1; length: 14; V: TRBV5-1; J: TRBJ1-5; CDR3: CASSLRQGEQPQHF
size: NA; D: TRBD2; length: 17; V: TRBV7-9; J: TRBJ2-7; CDR3: CASSLVDLAGTSYEQYF
size: few; D: NA; length: 16; V: TRBV6-6; J: TRBJ2-2; CDR3: CASSYGGTANTGELFF
size: NA; D: NA; length: 16; V: TRBV14; J: TRBJ1-1; CDR3: CASSQDRGRINTEAFF
size: NA; D: NA; length: 15; V: TRBV5-6; J: NA; CDR3: CASSFRRERIYEQYF
size: NA; D: TRBD2; length: 15; V: TRBV6-1; J: TRBJ2-4; CDR3: CASSPRIGREGIQYF
size: NA; D: NA; length: 16; V: TRBV9; J: TRBJ2-3; CDR3: CASSSYQRGLALTQYF
size: few; D: TRBD2; length: 15; V: TRBV7-2; J: TRBJ2-7; CDR3: CASSLPASGTYEQYF
size: NA; D: TRBD1; length: 16; V: TRBV12-5; J: NA; CDR3: CASGLDRGEFGETQYF
size: NA; D: NA; length: 17; V: TRBV15; J: TRBJ2-3; CDR3: CATSRGRGEVKGDTQYF
size: NA; D: NA; length: 15; V: TRBV12-3/TRBV12-4; J: TRBJ2-2; CDR3: CASTLARGPAGELFF
size: many; D: TRBD2; length: 15; V: TRBV20-1; J: TRBJ2-5; CDR3: CSAGLAGGLQETQYF
size: NA; D: TRBD2; length: 15; V: TRBV5-1; J: TRBJ2-5; CDR3: CANSPGLAGVREQYF
size: NA; D: NA; length: 15; V: TRBV12-3/TRBV12-4; J: TRBJ1-4; CDR3: CASSPPGTGIEKLFF
size: NA; D: TRBD2; length: 17; V: TRBV6-1; J: TRBJ2-5; CDR3: CASSEGLMASGTETQYF
size: few; D: NA; length: 15; V: TRBV10-2; J: TRBJ2-5; CDR3: CATLRGGWYQETQYF
size: NA; D: NA; length: 10; V: TRBV29-1; J: TRBJ1-1; CDR3: CSAMNTEAFF
size: once; D: NA; length: 15; V: TRBV28; J: TRBJ2-7; CDR3: CASSPPPSTTYEQYF
size: few; D: TRBD1; length: 15; V: TRBV29-1; J: TRBJ2-5; CDR3: CSVAPGTGGDGTQYF
size: few; D: NA; length: 13; V: TRBV15; J: TRBJ2-3; CDR3: CATARGGTDTQYF
size: NA; D: NA; length: 16; V: TRBV15; J: TRBJ2-7; CDR3: CATSRERAGRSDEQYF
size: NA; D: NA; length: 14; V: TRBV12-3/TRBV12-4; J: TRBJ2-3; CDR3: CASSSTVTTDTQYF
size: NA; D: NA; length: 15; V: TRBV4-2; J: TRBJ2-3; CDR3: CASSRTSESTDTQYF
size: few; D: NA; length: 15; V: TRBV29-1; J: TRBJ2-3; CDR3: CSVVQGGSSTDTQYF
size: NA; D: NA; length: 13; V: TRBV7-9; J: TRBJ2-7; CDR3: CAYFQGLAYEQYF
size: NA; D: TRBD1; length: 18; V: TRBV4-1; J: NA; CDR3: CASSQDASGWDRVYEQYF
size: NA; D: TRBD2; length: 13; V: TRBV29-1; J: TRBJ2-5; CDR3: CSVDLAGDETQYF
size: NA; D: NA; length: 12; V: TRBV5-6; J: TRBJ1-4; CDR3: CASTLQGEKLFF
size: once; D: TRBD1; length: 14; V: TRBV7-9; J: TRBJ1-2; CDR3: CASSPKGQGFGYTF
size: NA; D: TRBD1; length: 14; V: TRBV7-9; J: TRBJ2-1; CDR3: CASSSGQVGDEQFF
size: NA; D: NA; length: 15; V: TRBV7-9; J: TRBJ1-4; CDR3: CASSQGAATNEKLFF
size: NA; D: TRBD2; length: 15; V: TRBV20-1; J: TRBJ2-7; CDR3: CSASSELAGNYEQYF
size: few; D: NA; length: 17; V: TRBV29-1; J: TRBJ2-3; CDR3: CSVGIPVSRGHTDTQYF
size: NA; D: TRBD1; length: 14; V: TRBV28; J: TRBJ2-5; CDR3: CASSTRQGYETQYF
size: NA; D: NA; length: 14; V: TRBV6-1; J: TRBJ1-4; CDR3: CASTQPGDNEKLFF
size: few; D: NA; length: 18; V: TRBV7-8; J: TRBJ2-3; CDR3: CASSPNSGQYSSTDTQYF
size: NA; D: NA; length: 10; V: TRBV29-1; J: TRBJ2-1; CDR3: CSVEDKRRFF
size: few; D: NA; length: 13; V: TRBV6-5; J: TRBJ1-2; CDR3: CASSAQGRDGYTF
size: few; D: TRBD1; length: 15; V: TRBV29-1; J: TRBJ1-2; CDR3: CSGRDSADGDYGYTF
size: NA; D: TRBD2; length: 15; V: TRBV7-9; J: NA; CDR3: CASSLGTSGRETQYF
size: few; D: NA; length: 14; V: TRBV3-1; J: TRBJ2-5; CDR3: CASSQSSGRETQYF
size: few; D: NA; length: 15; V: TRBV12-3/TRBV12-4; J: TRBJ1-2; CDR3: CASRLDRQFGYGYTF
size: NA; D: NA; length: 14; V: TRBV27; J: TRBJ2-5; CDR3: CATKAGAGRETQYF